This T cell receptor beta chain is from a study of blood T cell repertoires in COVID-19. Study-wide background: COVID-19 samples, acute and convalescent, were from the United States, Italy and Spain. T cells, B-cell-depleted T cells, or PBMCs supplied cDNA or gDNA.

This CDR3 has 15 amino acids. The germline V and J ends were trimmed by 3 bases and 0 bases, with 11 bases remaining between them. Germline values: CDR1 MNHEY, CDR2 SMNVEV (reference sequence). Per the authors' pipeline: Cell counts per sample came from amplifying reference gene primers. Some clones are missing from TCRdb's copy, which holds only in-frame ones; the method was immunoSEQ multiplex PCR. The V and J calls and clone size were taken over from that table, and D and trimming were inferred from the DNA. The repertoire includes over 150,000 clones, around 90% of them detected once, and roughly 4% sits in the top ten.

This TCR was sampled from a woman aged 55 to 70 who had recovered from COVID-19. Sequenced input: peripheral blood. The J gene is TRBJ2-5, the V gene TRBV27, with D perhaps TRBD2 (7 bases). For the CDR3, the DNA is TGTGCCAGCAGTTTGCGGGGGCCGTACCAAGAGACCCAGTACTTC. It is translated as CASSLRGPYQETQYF.